This entry lists 26 T cell receptor beta chains sequenced from one sample in a study of T cell clones after liver transplantation. Profiled with immunoSEQ multiplex PCR; TCRdb holds only in-frame clones, not every one. This sample carries about 80,000 clones, roughly 80% of them seen once, and the ten largest clones take 0.47%. This specimen consisted of CD4+ T cells from blood, obtained 45 to 46 months after liver transplant. The receptors come from a human patient who received a liver transplant. The graft donor may have contributed some T cells.

This chain joins TRBV28 and TRBJ2-7, with D perhaps matching TRBD1 or TRBD2 (5 bases each). CDR1 is MDHEN, CDR2 SYDVKM, per germline. The CDR3 spans 15 residues. Deletions cut 4 bases from V and 3 bases from J, with 16 bases between. CDR3 nucleotide sequence: TGTGCCAGCAGTTCCCTAGCTGGCGGACACTACGAGCAGTACTTC. It translates to CASSSLAGGHYEQYF.

The chain carries TRBV10-3 and TRBJ2-1; 8 nucleotides agree with TRBD2. Germline V gene data show CDR1 as ENHRY and CDR2 as SYGVKD. CDR3 length: 14 amino acids. V shed 2 bases and J 9 bases; nucleotides not matched to a gene: 6. The CDR3 region has the DNA TGTGCCATCAGTGAGCCGGGAGGGCGGGGTGAGCAGTTCTTC. Protein sequence: CAISEPGGRGEQFF.

V usage is TRBV9 and J usage is TRBJ2-3; D gene unclear. The CDR3 is 13 amino acids. Looked up from germline, CDR1 is SGDLS and CDR2 is YYNGEE. V dropped 5 bases and J dropped 2 bases, with 9 bases sitting between them. This CDR3 is CASSQSFTDTQYF. CDR3 DNA: TGTGCCAGCAGTCAAAGCTTCACAGATACGCAGTATTTT.

V is TRBV7-9 and J is TRBJ1-1, with unresolved D. V gave up 9 bases and J gave up 1 base, with 9 bases separating them. The CDR3 loop spans 12 amino acids. Germline V CDR1 and CDR2: SEHNR, FQNEAQ (reference sequence). CDR3 in DNA: TGTGCCAGTGGGTGGGGGAACACTGAAGCTTTCTTT. It encodes CASGWGNTEAFF. The variable domain in full, completed from reference TRBV7-9 and TRBJ1-1, reads DTGVSQNPRHKITKRGQNVTFRCDPISEHNRLYWYRQTLGQGPEFLTYFQNEAQLEKSRLLSDRFSAERPKGSFSTLEIQRTEQGDSAMYLCASGWGNTEAFFGQGTRLTVV.

This sequence joins TRBV19 and TRBJ1-5, with 7 bases matching TRBD1. The CDR3 extends over 15 amino acids. The V gene's germline CDR1 is LNHDA and CDR2 SQIVND (reference sequence). V trimming: 5 bases; J trimming: 0 bases; junction bases outside the gene matches: 4. In DNA, the CDR3 is TGTGCCAGTAGTGTACAGGGGAATAGCAATCAGCCCCAGCATTTT. Translation: CASSVQGNSNQPQHF.

The chain links TRBV7-9 to TRBJ2-5; 11 positions agree with TRBD1. CDR1 is SEHNR, CDR2 FQNEAQ, per germline (reference sequence). This CDR3 is built from 15 residues. V was pared by 4 bases and J by 4 bases, with 5 bases of the junction left unmatched. CDR3 bases: TGTGCCAGCAGCTCGCGGACAGGGGGCTTAGAGACCCAGTACTTC. Its protein is CASSSRTGGLETQYF. The variable domain in full, completed from reference TRBV7-9 and TRBJ2-5, reads DTGVSQNPRHKITKRGQNVTFRCDPISEHNRLYWYRQTLGQGPEFLTYFQNEAQLEKSRLLSDRFSAERPKGSFSTLEIQRTEQGDSAMYLCASSSRTGGLETQYFGPGTRLLVL.

The CDR3 protein is CASSFRGRNTIYF. The CDR3 DNA follows: TGTGCCAGCAGTTTTAGGGGTAGAAACACCATATATTTT. The chain is built from TRBV28 and TRBJ1-3; possibly TRBD1 for D (5 bases). This CDR3 region has 13 residues. Germline V gives CDR1 MDHEN, CDR2 SYDVKM. V was clipped by 3 bases and J by 5 bases, with 8 bases between them.

This sequence joins TRBV6-9 and TRBJ1-1; unclear D gene. The V and J ends lost 2 bases and 0 bases respectively, with 13 bases between them. The CDR3 totals 16 residues. Germline assignment: CDR1 MNHGY and CDR2 SVAAGI. CDR3 DNA sequence: TGTGCCAGCAGTTATCTGGGGAGTACTATGAACACTGAAGCTTTCTTT. This translates into CASSYLGSTMNTEAFF.

V and J are TRBV7-6 and TRBJ1-4; the D gene is possibly TRBD1 (5 bases). This CDR3 has 14 residues. Trimming cost V 3 bases and J 4 bases, with 9 bases left between them. Germline values: CDR1 SGHVS, CDR2 FNYEAQ. DNA for the CDR3: TGTGCCAGCAGCTTGACAGCCCGTAATGAAAAACTGTTTTTT. The encoded protein is CASSLTARNEKLFF.

The chain uses TRBV19 and TRBJ2-6; D gene uncertain. The CDR3 has 15 amino acids. V lost 4 bases, J lost 0 bases, and 7 bases lay in between. Germline CDR1 and CDR2: LNHDA and SQIVND (reference sequence). This CDR3 reads CASSNSPSGANVLTF. Here the CDR3 DNA reads TGTGCCAGTAGTAACAGCCCCTCTGGGGCCAACGTCCTGACTTTC.

The chain uses TRBV28 and TRBJ2-3; D is unclear. The CDR3 contains 14 residues. The V gene lost 3 bases and the J gene lost 0 bases, with 7 bases spanning the gap. Per the germline V gene, CDR1 is MDHEN and CDR2 is SYDVKM. The CDR3 nucleotides are TGTGCCAGCAGTTTTTGGGATAGCACAGATACGCAGTATTTT. Its protein is CASSFWDSTDTQYF.

V usage is TRBV28 and J usage is TRBJ1-3; no firm D call. The V end was cut by 3 bases, the J end by 2 bases, with 11 bases between. Germline lookup yields CDR1 MDHEN and CDR2 SYDVKM. The CDR3 is 15 amino acids. CDR3 loop: CASSFQAMAGNTIYF. The CDR3 DNA is TGTGCCAGCAGTTTTCAGGCAATGGCTGGAAACACCATATATTTT. Together with reference TRBV28 and TRBJ1-3, the CDR3 gives the full variable domain: DVKVTQSSRYLVKRTGEKVFLECVQDMDHENMFWYRQDPGLGLRLIYFSYDVKMKEKGDIPEGYSVSREKKERFSLILESASTNQTSMYLCASSFQAMAGNTIYFGEGSWLTVV.

This chain links TRBV2 with TRBJ2-1; D is unclear. This CDR3 comprises 15 residues. The germline V and J ends were trimmed by 7 bases and 4 bases, with 17 bases remaining between them. Germline CDR1 is SNHLY and CDR2 is FYNNEI. The CDR3 nucleotides are TGTGCCAGCAAAAAAGGGTCCAGCTATTACAATGAGCAGTTCTTC. Protein product: CASKKGSSYYNEQFF.

The rearrangement links TRBV28 to TRBJ1-2; D remains unclear. The CDR3 runs to 13 residues. V lost 6 bases and J lost 2, with 10 bases in between. CDR1 is MDHEN and CDR2 is SYDVKM in the germline V gene. CDR3 region: CASSPPPNYGYTF. CDR3 nucleotides: TGTGCCAGCAGCCCCCCTCCCAACTATGGCTACACCTTC.

The chain links TRBV27 to TRBJ2-2, with TRBD2 matching 10 bases. Trimming cost V 9 bases and J 5 bases; bases outside gene matches: 24. Germline V CDR1 and CDR2: MNHEY, SMNVEV (reference sequence). The CDR3 is 20 amino acids. This chain's CDR3 is CASSLWASGSLGRKTGELFF. As DNA, the CDR3 is TGTGCCAGTTCCTTATGGGCTAGCGGGAGTCTCGGGCGAAAAACCGGGGAGCTGTTTTTT.

CDR3 in amino acids: CASRNTGGNEQFF. The CDR3 DNA follows: TGTGCCAGCAGGAACACAGGGGGCAATGAGCAGTTCTTC. The chain combines TRBV5-4 with TRBJ2-1, with 8 bases that match TRBD1. CDR1 and CDR2 from the germline V gene are SGHNT and YYREEE (reference sequence). Trimming at V came to 5 bases and at J to 6 bases, leaving 4 bases not matched to a gene. The CDR3 contains 13 residues.

V and J are TRBV30 and TRBJ1-3; D is unclear. Germline V CDR1 and CDR2: GTSNPN, SVGIG (reference sequence). The germline V and J ends were trimmed by 3 bases and 0 bases, with 6 bases remaining between them. The CDR3 is 13 residues long. The CDR3 DNA is TGTGCCTGGAGGAGGACCTCTGGAAACACCATATATTTT. Amino acids: CAWRRTSGNTIYF.

The chain is built from TRBV28 and TRBJ1-3; maybe TRBD1 (5 bases). Deletions cut 5 bases from V and 5 bases from J, with 10 bases between. Germline CDR1 reads MDHEN; CDR2 reads SYDVKM. This CDR3 region has 13 residues. CDR3 DNA: TGTGCCAGCAGTGGGGGACTGAGAAACACCATATATTTT. Its protein is CASSGGLRNTIYF.

The rearrangement joins TRBV30 to TRBJ1-2; TRBD1 is a possible D gene (6 bases). Trimming took off 8 bases at V and 0 bases at J, with 22 bases between the two ends. The CDR3 has 16 amino acids. CDR1 and CDR2 from the germline V gene are GTSNPN and SVGIG (reference sequence). CDR3 amino acids: CAGCGTYRETNYGYTF. In DNA form, the CDR3 reads TGTGCCGGATGTGGGACATATCGGGAAACTAACTATGGCTACACCTTC.

There are a few counts of this clone. The chain joins TRBV5-6 to TRBJ1-1, with D possibly being TRBD1 (5 bases). V lost 3 bases to trimming and J lost 1 base, with 10 bases between them. The CDR3 is 14 residues long. Germline CDR1 is SGHDT and CDR2 is YYEEEE. The CDR3 nucleotides are TGTGCCAGCAGCTGGGGACTCACGAACACTGAAGCTTTCTTT. It is translated as CASSWGLTNTEAFF. Full variable domain (missing parts from reference TRBV5-6 and TRBJ1-1): DAGVTQSPTHLIKTRGQQVTLRCSPKSGHDTVSWYQQALGQGPQFIFQYYEEEERQRGNFPDRFSGHQFPNYSSELNVNALLLGDSALYLCASSWGLTNTEAFFGQGTRLTVV.

The J gene is TRBJ2-3, the V gene TRBV7-9; 15 positions agree with TRBD2. The CDR3 has 18 residues. V trimming: 5 bases; J trimming: 5 bases; junction bases outside the gene matches: 11. Germline V gene sequence: CDR1 SEHNR, CDR2 FQNEAQ (reference sequence). CDR3 in DNA: TGTGCCAGCAGCCCCCGGGGGACTAGCGGGAGGAGGAAAGATACGCAGTATTTT. Its translation is CASSPRGTSGRRKDTQYF.

This clone was picked up one time. The chain is built from TRBV7-2 and TRBJ1-5, with D unresolved. The V end was cut by 3 bases, the J end by 5 bases, with 5 bases between. The germline CDR1 and CDR2 sequences are SGHTA and FQGNSA. The length of the CDR3 is 12 residues. The CDR3 loop reads CASSFGDQPQHF. Here the CDR3 DNA reads TGTGCCAGCAGCTTCGGGGATCAGCCCCAGCATTTT. The full variable domain, completed using reference TRBV7-2 and TRBJ1-5, is GAGVSQSPSNKVTEKGKDVELRCDPISGHTALYWYRQSLGQGLEFLIYFQGNSAPDKSGLPSDRFSAERTGGSVSTLTIQRTQQEDSAVYLCASSFGDQPQHFGDGTRLSIL.

The rearrangement links TRBV28 to TRBJ2-7, with D maybe TRBD2 (5 bases). Trimming shortened V by 7 bases and J by 1 base, and 14 bases separated the two germline ends. CDR1 and CDR2 (germline): MDHEN, SYDVKM. There are 14 residues in the CDR3. The CDR3 nucleotides are TGTGCCAGCACCCGATCGGGGATTTCCTACGAGCAGTACTTC. This encodes CASTRSGISYEQYF.

The V and J genes are TRBV2 and TRBJ1-4; D uncertain. Trimming removed 6 bases at V and 8 bases at J, with 16 bases between. CDR1 is SNHLY and CDR2 is FYNNEI in the germline V gene. The CDR3 covers 14 residues. The DNA for the CDR3 is TGTGCCAGCAGCGGCCGGAAGGGTGGAGAAAAACTGTTTTTT. It is translated as CASSGRKGGEKLFF.

The V call is TRBV7-2, the J call TRBJ2-7, with 7 positions matching TRBD1. The germline V gene has CDR1 SGHTA and CDR2 FQGNSA. The CDR3 is 15 amino acids. V shed 5 bases and J 1 base; nucleotides not matched to a gene: 8. The DNA for the CDR3 is TGTGCCAGCAGCCCTATAGGGGGACAGTCCTACGAGCAGTACTTC. Protein product: CASSPIGGQSYEQYF. The whole variable domain, remainder taken from reference TRBV7-2 and TRBJ2-7, is GAGVSQSPSNKVTEKGKDVELRCDPISGHTALYWYRQSLGQGLEFLIYFQGNSAPDKSGLPSDRFSAERTGGSVSTLTIQRTQQEDSAVYLCASSPIGGQSYEQYFGPGTRLTVT.

The chain is built from TRBV5-4 and TRBJ2-7; 9 bases match TRBD1. V was pared by 7 bases and J by 2 bases, with 4 bases of the junction left unmatched. CDR3 length: 13 amino acids. Germline CDR1 and CDR2: SGHNT and YYREEE (reference sequence). CDR3 in DNA: TGTGCCAGCGGCAGACAGGGGGCCTACGAGCAGTACTTC. Translation gives CASGRQGAYEQYF.